The T cell receptor (beta chain) under discussion was sequenced for a study of blood T cells in healthy people across ages. Then a second PCR, running about 6 to 11 cycles, was carried out with a sample-barcoded 5' primer and a J-beta primer mix. TCRdb fed the 5' RACE reads into MiXCR, producing one record per CDR3 protein. The sample contains roughly 680,000 distinct CDR3 sequences, 40% to 65% of which appear only once. Losses at the gene ends were 4 bases for V and 5 bases for J; bases not matched to a gene: 8. Germline loops: CDR1 SGHTA, CDR2 FQGNSA. The CDR3 extends over 15 amino acids. This sequence was found in an elderly woman in good health. The chain recombines TRBV7-2 with TRBJ2-3; 8 bases agree with TRBD2. What was sequenced was blood. The CDR3 coding sequence is TGTGCCAGCAGCTCTATAGCGGGGTCAGGAGATACGCAGTATTTT. Translation gives CASSSIAGSGDTQYF.